The clone carrying this T cell receptor (beta chain) was counted at least ten times. The antigen is not known. Individual cDNA molecules received unique molecular identifiers during library preparation. Each CDR3 protein is one row after TCRdb ran MiXCR on the 5' RACE reads. The table lists 95,000 to 150,000 distinct CDR3 sequences, 14% to 15% of them singletons, with 20% to 25% in the top ten. The data stem from a study of early T cells in non-severe SARS-CoV-2 infection. The wider study: Sequenced material consisted of bulk RNA (from unsorted whole blood), and chains were unpaired.

Germline V lookup: CDR1 ENHRY, CDR2 SYGVKD. Trimming took off 4 bases at V and 1 base at J, with 12 bases between the two ends. The CDR3 length is 15 residues. The study's findings and limits: In VDJdb matching, anti-spike CD8 responses were favored while private and CD4 specificities went missing.

The genes are TRBV10-3 and TRBJ2-3; D might be TRBD1 or TRBD2, each matching 6 bases. Sequencing used whole blood. The sequence was collected from an adult who was a healthcare worker with PCR-confirmed SARS-CoV-2 infection or an uninfected control (not recorded which). This CDR3 reads CAISGGDTRTDTQYF. The CDR3 coding sequence is TGTGCCATCAGTGGGGGGGACACACGCACAGATACGCAGTATTTT.